The 13 T cell receptor beta chains listed next were all sequenced from one sample in a study of blood T cell repertoires in COVID-19. TCRdb's copy holds only in-frame clones and misses some; the assay was immunoSEQ multiplex PCR. The sample lists about 69,000 clones; around 87% were seen once. What was sequenced was peripheral blood. These receptors were collected from a man between 45 and 60 years old with acute or convalescent COVID-19.

V gene TRBV11-3 combines with J gene TRBJ1-1, with a tentative D call TRBD1 (5 bases). V gave up 3 bases and J gave up 5 bases, with 10 bases separating them. The CDR3 spans 13 residues. CDR1 is SGHNT, CDR2 YENEEA, per germline. CDR3 amino acids: CASSFSKGTEAFF. The CDR3 DNA is TGTGCCAGCAGCTTTAGTAAGGGGACTGAAGCTTTCTTT.

This chain connects TRBV19 to TRBJ1-1, with D possibly TRBD1 on 6 matching bases. V lost 0 bases and J lost 3, with 14 bases in between. CDR1 is LNHDA, CDR2 SQIVND, per germline (reference sequence). The CDR3 loop spans 16 amino acids. In DNA, the CDR3 is TGTGCCAGTAGTATAGATCCTCGGACAGCCGACACTGAAGCTTTCTTT. This codes for CASSIDPRTADTEAFF.

The rearrangement links TRBV10-1 to TRBJ1-1; 8 positions match TRBD1. The CDR3 runs 12 residues. With 8 bases clipped from V and 10 bases from J, the junction kept 9 bases outside the gene matches. Germline V CDR1 and CDR2: WNHNN, SYGVQD (reference sequence). CDR3 amino acids: CASPSGQGRAFF. CDR3 DNA sequence: TGCGCCAGCCCCTCTGGACAGGGCAGAGCTTTCTTT.

The J gene is TRBJ2-3, the V gene TRBV5-4; D is undetermined. CDR3 length: 13 residues. V lost 0 bases, J lost 3 bases, and 5 bases lay in between. The germline V gene has CDR1 SGHNT and CDR2 YYREEE (reference sequence). CDR3 in amino acids: CASSLVVTDTQYF. The CDR3 DNA is TGTGCCAGCAGCTTGGTAGTAACAGATACGCAGTATTTT.

This rearrangement joins TRBV24-1 to TRBJ2-1, with 14 nucleotides matching TRBD2. Germline V CDR1 and CDR2: KGHDR, SFDVKD. This CDR3 spans 16 amino acids. V dropped 3 bases and J dropped 6; count of bases not matched to a gene: 3. CDR3 in DNA: TGTGCCACCAGTGATGGGACTAGCGGGAGAATCAATGAGCAGTTCTTC. Amino acids: CATSDGTSGRINEQFF.

J is TRBJ1-6 and V is TRBV10-3; a weak D match, TRBD1 (5 bases). CDR3 length: 16 residues. From germline, CDR1 is ENHRY and CDR2 SYGVKD. Deletions cut 0 bases from V and 7 bases from J, with 13 bases between. The CDR3 nucleotides are TGTGCCATCAGTGAGTCGGGGCCCGGGGGGAATTCACCCCTCCACTTT. Amino acid sequence: CAISESGPGGNSPLHF.

In this sample, this clone turned up a few times. The J gene is TRBJ1-3, the V gene TRBV5-1; 8 bases map to TRBD1. Trimming cost V 0 bases and J 2 bases; bases outside gene matches: 7. CDR1 and CDR2 (germline): SGHRS, YFSETQ. The CDR3 loop spans 17 amino acids. The CDR3 loop reads CASSLVGQGAAGNTIYF. Written as DNA, the CDR3 is TGCGCCAGCAGCTTGGTGGGGCAGGGGGCGGCTGGAAACACCATATATTTT. Together with reference TRBV5-1 and TRBJ1-3, the CDR3 gives the full variable domain: KAGVTQTPRYLIKTRGQQVTLSCSPISGHRSVSWYQQTPGQGLQFLFEYFSETQRNKGNFPGRFSGRQFSNSRSEMNVSTLELGDSALYLCASSLVGQGAAGNTIYFGEGSWLTVV.

CDR3 in DNA: TGTGCCAGTAGTAACAGTCTTTATCAGCCCCAGCATTTT. Protein sequence: CASSNSLYQPQHF. The chain has TRBV19 and TRBJ1-5; unclear D gene. The germline V gene has CDR1 LNHDA and CDR2 SQIVND (reference sequence). The V end was cut by 4 bases, the J end by 5 bases, with 9 bases between. The CDR3 sequence is 13 residues long.

The chain joins TRBV6-6 to TRBJ2-7, with 8 bases lining up with TRBD1. The germline V gene has CDR1 MNHNY and CDR2 SVGAGI (reference sequence). The CDR3 totals 18 residues. Losses at the gene ends were 6 bases for V and 2 bases for J; bases not matched to a gene: 18. The DNA of the CDR3 is TGTGCCAGCAGCCGATCACGCAACAGGGGGGAGTTCGCCTACGAGCAGTACTTC. Its protein product is CASSRSRNRGEFAYEQYF.

In regard to this clone: The same CDR3 arises from other DNA sequences in this sample as well. The gene calls are TRBV5-1 and TRBJ2-3; perhaps TRBD1 as D (5 bases). Trimming shortened V by 1 base and J by 4 bases, and 7 bases separated the two germline ends. This CDR3 comprises 13 residues. Germline V CDR1 and CDR2: SGHRS, YFSETQ. In nucleotides, the CDR3 is TGCGCCAGCAGCTTGCAGGGCCCAGATACGCAGTATTTT. It specifies CASSLQGPDTQYF.

This clone showed up just a few times. The rearrangement uses TRBV2 and TRBJ1-1; the D gene is possibly TRBD1 (5 bases). The germline gives CDR1 SNHLY, CDR2 FYNNEI. Trimming removed 7 bases at V and 4 bases at J, with 13 bases between. There are 13 residues in the CDR3. The CDR3 spells CASTEVGGTEAFF. The CDR3 DNA reads as TGTGCCAGCACCGAGGTCGGGGGCACTGAAGCTTTCTTT.

The rearrangement uses TRBV27 and TRBJ2-7; perhaps TRBD2 as D (5 bases). Germline V lookup: CDR1 MNHEY, CDR2 SMNVEV (reference sequence). The V end lost 6 bases, the J end lost 2 bases, and 17 bases lay between the germline ends. The CDR3 runs to 15 residues. The CDR3 is CASSPRGRGTYEQYF. The CDR3 coding sequence is TGTGCCAGCAGCCCACGAGGGAGAGGGACCTACGAGCAGTACTTC.

The chain's CDR3 is CATSDPGQVNEKLFF. Here the CDR3 DNA reads TGTGCCACCAGTGATCCGGGACAGGTGAACGAAAAACTGTTTTTT. The rearrangement uses TRBV24-1 and TRBJ1-4; 8 nucleotides line up with TRBD1. The CDR3 length is 15 residues. The V gene's germline CDR1 is KGHDR and CDR2 SFDVKD. The junction had 7 bases not matched to a gene; V was cut back by 3 bases and J by 8 bases.